These 9 T cell receptor beta chains were all obtained from the same sample, sequenced in a study of T cell repertoires in cytomegalovirus infection. TCRdb re-derived calls from the reads in MiXCR, one entry per CDR3 protein. In the table there are 500,000 to 600,000 distinct CDR3 sequences, 16% of which are singletons. The sequencing sample was made of CD8+ T cells from PBMCs. These receptors all stem from a human donor in good health (CMV status not recorded). Some clones in this sample may be carry-over from other donors' samples.

The V call is TRBV20-1, the J call TRBJ1-2; 11 bases are shared with TRBD1. The V gene's germline CDR1 is DFQATT and CDR2 SNEGSKA (reference sequence). V dropped 4 bases and J dropped 1; count of bases not matched to a gene: 8. The CDR3 contains 16 residues. Written as DNA, the CDR3 is TGCAGTGCTACCCCGGGGGACAGGGGGGGTAACTATGGCTACACCTTC. It yields the protein CSATPGDRGGNYGYTF.

The chain is built from TRBV5-5 and TRBJ2-7; the D gene is possibly TRBD1 (7 bases). CDR1 SGHKS and CDR2 YYEKEE come from the germline V gene (reference sequence). There are 15 residues in the CDR3. V was pared by 4 bases and J by 1 base, with 15 bases between. In DNA form, the CDR3 reads TGTGCCAGCAGCCAACAGGGGACTCTTTCCTACGAGCAGTACTTC. It specifies CASSQQGTLSYEQYF.

This clonotype was seen ten or more times. V is TRBV9 and J is TRBJ2-7; 7 bases align to TRBD2. CDR3 length: 15 amino acids. With V trimmed by 2 bases and J by 0 bases, 5 bases remained unmatched. Germline assignment: CDR1 SGDLS and CDR2 YYNGEE. CDR3 in amino acids: CASSVAGTTSYEQYF. The CDR3, as DNA: TGTGCCAGCAGCGTCGCCGGGACTACCTCCTACGAGCAGTACTTC.

This clonotype showed up many times. This sequence joins TRBV6-5 and TRBJ1-1; no definite D call. The CDR3 totals 14 residues. V lost 5 bases, J lost 4 bases, and 14 bases lay in between. Germline V gene lookup returns CDR1 MNHEY and CDR2 SVGAGI. The CDR3 DNA follows: TGTGCCAGCAGTCCCGGGCCTAACCCCACTGAAGCTTTCTTT. This encodes CASSPGPNPTEAFF.

The chain has TRBV7-3 and TRBJ1-4; no definite D call. Germline V CDR1 and CDR2: SGHTA, FQGTGA. This CDR3 spans 14 amino acids. Between the trimmed V and J ends, which lost 2 bases and 8 bases, there was a span of 12 bases. The CDR3 spells CASSLVGLSEKLFF. As DNA, the CDR3 is TGTGCCAGCAGCTTAGTGGGCCTCTCGGAAAAACTGTTTTTT.

This clonotype was picked up a small number of times. The rearrangement uses TRBV12-3 or TRBV12-4 and TRBJ1-2; D remains unclear. V dropped 7 bases and J dropped 6 bases, with 12 bases sitting between them. The CDR3 covers 12 residues. The DNA for the CDR3 is TGTGCCAGCACTAGTTTGGGTGATGGCTACACCTTC. Translation: CASTSLGDGYTF.

This clonotype was seen at least ten times. The CDR3 is CASGFAPSHLYEQYF. Written as DNA, the CDR3 is TGTGCTAGTGGTTTCGCCCCGTCCCACCTCTACGAGCAGTACTTC. The V call is TRBV12-5, the J call TRBJ2-7; D gene ambiguous. CDR1 is LGHNT and CDR2 is FRNRAP in the germline V gene. Trimming pared 3 bases from V and 3 bases from J, leaving 15 bases between. This CDR3 is built from 15 residues.

The chain has TRBV2 and TRBJ2-5; no definite D call. V lost 3 bases and J lost 5, with 16 bases in between. This CDR3 is 15 amino acids long. The V gene's germline CDR1 is SNHLY and CDR2 FYNNEI. The CDR3 spells CASSDPPGSLETQYF. The CDR3 DNA is TGTGCCAGCAGTGATCCCCCCGGGTCCCTGGAGACCCAGTACTTC.

This clonotype was recorded many times. The chain combines TRBV7-3 with TRBJ2-3; D might be TRBD2 (5 bases). The CDR3 is 16 amino acids. Germline CDR1 and CDR2: SGHTA and FQGTGA. With 0 bases removed from V and 2 bases from J, the gap between germline ends came to 12 bases. CDR3 region: CASSLTALRDTDTQYF. Here the CDR3 DNA reads TGTGCCAGCAGCTTAACAGCTCTCCGGGACACAGATACGCAGTATTTT. Combining the CDR3 with reference TRBV7-3 and TRBJ2-3 gives the whole variable domain GAGVSQTPSNKVTEKGKYVELRCDPISGHTALYWYRQSLGQGPEFLIYFQGTGAADDSGLPNDRFFAVRPEGSVSTLKIQRTERGDSAVYLCASSLTALRDTDTQYFGPGTRLTVL.